Shown below are 4 T cell receptor beta chains from a single sample sequenced in a study of high-grade serous ovarian cancer treatment subgroups. Clones were sequenced by immunoSEQ multiplex PCR, and TCRdb holds only the in-frame ones, with some missing. The sample consists of some 3,200 clones, around 74% of them appearing once. Tumor samples were taken before definitive surgery or chemotherapy. The sequencing sample was made of tumor tissue. The receptors were gathered from a human donor with high-grade serous ovarian cancer.

The V call is TRBV2, the J call TRBJ2-3; D is undetermined. The CDR3 has 14 residues. The ends were cut back, 4 bases at V and 3 bases at J, with 11 bases in the middle. Germline V gene lookup returns CDR1 SNHLY and CDR2 FYNNEI. The chain's CDR3 is CASSAYYKTDTQYF. As DNA, the CDR3 is TGTGCCAGCAGTGCCTATTACAAGACAGATACGCAGTATTTT.

The J gene is TRBJ2-2, the V gene TRBV5-4, with D uncertain. Germline CDR1 reads SGHNT; CDR2 reads YYREEE (reference sequence). This CDR3 contains 14 residues. Between the trimmed V and J ends, which lost 2 bases and 4 bases, there was a span of 9 bases. The CDR3 sequence: CASSFYPATGELFF. For the CDR3, the DNA is TGTGCCAGCAGCTTCTATCCGGCCACCGGGGAGCTGTTTTTT.

By share of the sample, this clone is medium-sized (0.01 to 0.1%). The chain joins TRBV5-4 to TRBJ1-2; D ambiguous. The CDR3 extends over 14 amino acids. Trimming cost V 4 bases and J 8 bases, with 18 bases left between them. Germline assignment: CDR1 SGHNT and CDR2 YYREEE (reference sequence). The CDR3 coding sequence is TGTGCCAGCAGCCCCCGGGGAGGAGAGCCGGGCTACACCTTC. Translation gives CASSPRGGEPGYTF.

The genes are TRBV7-3 and TRBJ2-3; 10 bases fit TRBD2. The CDR3 runs 16 residues. Germline assignment: CDR1 SGHTA and CDR2 FQGTGA. V shed 3 bases and J 4 bases; nucleotides not matched to a gene: 7. CDR3 protein: CASSLGSGRRADTQYF. The CDR3 nucleotides read TGTGCCAGCAGCTTGGGTAGCGGGAGGCGGGCAGATACGCAGTATTTT.